The 13 T cell receptor beta chains listed next were all sequenced from one sample in a study of neurological immune-mediated disorders. MiXCR was run by TCRdb on the 5' RACE reads, yielding one entry per CDR3 protein. The sample shows tens of thousands of distinct CDR3 sequences, about 4.3% of them seen only once. Time point specified: longitudinal time-point 3. Material: PBMCs. Source of these receptors: a woman aged 55-70 years with multiple sclerosis.

In its sample, this clonotype was seen many times. The chain links TRBV4-1 to TRBJ2-5; D might be TRBD1 (6 bases). Germline V gene lookup returns CDR1 MGHRA and CDR2 YSYEKL. The CDR3 spans 17 residues. The ends were cut back, 4 bases at V and 8 bases at J, with 26 bases in the middle. The CDR3 DNA follows: TGCGCCAGCAGCCCCGCCCAAGACAGGCGCCTCCAAAGAACCCAGTACTTC. Encoded protein: CASSPAQDRRLQRTQYF.

This clonotype has a count of ten or more. The chain combines TRBV5-6 with TRBJ2-7, with D hard to call. From germline, CDR1 is SGHDT and CDR2 YYEEEE. Trimming took off 0 bases at V and 1 base at J, with 8 bases between the two ends. The CDR3 is 14 residues long. The chain's CDR3 is CASSLESDSYEQYF. The CDR3 DNA sequence: TGTGCCAGCAGCTTGGAGTCGGATTCCTACGAGCAGTACTTC. Full variable domain (remainder filled in from reference TRBV5-6 and TRBJ2-7): DAGVTQSPTHLIKTRGQQVTLRCSPKSGHDTVSWYQQALGQGPQFIFQYYEEEERQRGNFPDRFSGHQFPNYSSELNVNALLLGDSALYLCASSLESDSYEQYFGPGTRLTVT.

The table lists this clonotype with many counts. The chain employs TRBV5-1 and TRBJ1-1; D is uncertain. This CDR3 has 14 amino acids. Trimming removed 5 bases at V and 0 bases at J, with 11 bases between. Germline V lookup: CDR1 SGHRS, CDR2 YFSETQ. The CDR3 region has the DNA TGCGCCAGCAGGGCAGAAACACTGAACACTGAAGCTTTCTTT. It codes for CASRAETLNTEAFF. Filled out from reference TRBV5-1 and TRBJ1-1, the complete variable domain reads KAGVTQTPRYLIKTRGQQVTLSCSPISGHRSVSWYQQTPGQGLQFLFEYFSETQRNKGNFPGRFSGRQFSNSRSEMNVSTLELGDSALYLCASRAETLNTEAFFGQGTRLTVV.

This clonotype appeared many times. The chain has TRBV14 and TRBJ2-5, with TRBD2 identical over 13 bases. Losses at the gene ends were 4 bases for V and 1 base for J; bases not matched to a gene: 3. The length of the CDR3 is 16 residues. Germline V gene sequence: CDR1 SGHDN, CDR2 FVKESK. CDR3 in amino acids: CASSRRLAGGQETQYF. The DNA of the CDR3 is TGTGCCAGCAGCCGTCGACTAGCGGGGGGCCAAGAGACCCAGTACTTC.

This clonotype was seen repeatedly, ten times or more. The genes are TRBV6-5 and TRBJ1-1, with a weak D call TRBD1 (6 bases). The CDR3 covers 14 residues. CDR1 is MNHEY and CDR2 is SVGAGI in the germline V gene. V was clipped by 6 bases and J by 0 bases, with 11 bases between them. CDR3 DNA: TGTGCCAGCAGCCGCGGACAGATGAACACTGAAGCTTTCTTT. Translation: CASSRGQMNTEAFF.

The chain carries TRBV4-1 and TRBJ1-1, with D possibly being TRBD1 (5 bases). CDR1 and CDR2 from the germline V gene are MGHRA and YSYEKL. Between the trimmed V and J ends, which lost 0 bases and 6 bases, there was a span of 14 bases. This CDR3 has 15 amino acids. CDR3 bases: TGCGCCAGCAGCCAAGAGCTCAGGGTATGGGCTGAAGCTTTCTTT. This codes for CASSQELRVWAEAFF.

There are many counts of this clonotype. V and J are TRBV6-5 and TRBJ2-3, with D perhaps being TRBD1 or TRBD2 (6 bases each). This CDR3 is 14 amino acids long. V was trimmed by 7 bases and J by 11 bases, leaving 22 bases between them. Germline V gene sequence: CDR1 MNHEY, CDR2 SVGAGI. This chain's CDR3 is CASTAGDSFNRQYF. In DNA form, the CDR3 reads TGTGCCAGCACCGCAGGGGACTCCTTTAATCGGCAGTATTTT.

This clonotype was detected many times. This rearrangement joins TRBV5-1 to TRBJ1-1; D uncertain. Trimming left V 0 bases short and J 0 bases short, with 6 bases between. The germline V gene encodes CDR1 SGHRS and CDR2 YFSETQ. The CDR3 covers 14 residues. CDR3 protein: CASSLGGMNTEAFF. The CDR3 bases are TGCGCCAGCAGCTTGGGTGGGATGAACACTGAAGCTTTCTTT. Full variable domain (rest looked up from reference TRBV5-1 and TRBJ1-1): KAGVTQTPRYLIKTRGQQVTLSCSPISGHRSVSWYQQTPGQGLQFLFEYFSETQRNKGNFPGRFSGRQFSNSRSEMNVSTLELGDSALYLCASSLGGMNTEAFFGQGTRLTVV.

This clonotype was observed at least ten times. The rearrangement links TRBV27 to TRBJ1-6; TRBD1 matches 7 bases. CDR3 size: 14 residues. Trimming took 4 bases from V and 9 from J; bases not matched to a gene: 6. In germline, CDR1 is MNHEY, CDR2 SMNVEV (reference sequence). The CDR3 loop reads CASSSLQGSSPLHF. CDR3 bases: TGTGCCAGCAGTTCCCTACAGGGGAGTTCACCCCTCCACTTT.

This clonotype was recorded at least ten times. The chain carries TRBV15 and TRBJ1-2, with no clear D. The germline gives CDR1 LNHNV, CDR2 YYDKDF (reference sequence). V dropped 1 base and J dropped 7 bases, with 13 bases sitting between them. The CDR3 is 14 amino acids. The CDR3 sequence is CATSRGGSISGYTF. CDR3 nucleotides: TGTGCCACCAGCAGAGGCGGGTCAATTTCTGGCTACACCTTC.

Many counts were recorded for this clonotype. An end of the junction does not agree with germline; a read error may underlie this. The gene calls are TRBV5-1 and TRBJ2-3; 12 nucleotides match TRBD1. CDR3 size: 16 residues. Germline V gene sequence: CDR1 SGHRS, CDR2 YFSETQ. The CDR3 is CASSYGTGGSPDTQYF. The CDR3 coding sequence is TGCGCCAGCAGCTATGGGACAGGGGGCTCTCCAGATACGCAGTATTTC.

This clonotype was found many times. This chain links TRBV6-5 with TRBJ2-5, with TRBD1 matching over 7 bases. Per the germline V gene, CDR1 is MNHEY and CDR2 is SVGAGI. Losses at the gene ends were 0 bases for V and 8 bases for J; bases not matched to a gene: 6. The CDR3 has 14 residues. CDR3 nucleotides: TGTGCCAGCAGTTACTCCCCGGGACAGCCAACCCAGTACTTC. The encoded protein is CASSYSPGQPTQYF.

This clonotype was recorded many times. The chain couples TRBV5-6 to TRBJ2-3; D tentatively reads TRBD1 or TRBD2 (5 bases each). The CDR3 spans 17 residues. Trimming left V 4 bases short and J 2 bases short, with 20 bases between. Germline CDR1 is SGHDT and CDR2 is YYEEEE. CDR3 loop: CASSLVVGRLYTDTQYF. For the CDR3, the DNA is TGTGCCAGCAGCCTCGTAGTGGGACGGCTTTACACAGATACGCAGTATTTT.